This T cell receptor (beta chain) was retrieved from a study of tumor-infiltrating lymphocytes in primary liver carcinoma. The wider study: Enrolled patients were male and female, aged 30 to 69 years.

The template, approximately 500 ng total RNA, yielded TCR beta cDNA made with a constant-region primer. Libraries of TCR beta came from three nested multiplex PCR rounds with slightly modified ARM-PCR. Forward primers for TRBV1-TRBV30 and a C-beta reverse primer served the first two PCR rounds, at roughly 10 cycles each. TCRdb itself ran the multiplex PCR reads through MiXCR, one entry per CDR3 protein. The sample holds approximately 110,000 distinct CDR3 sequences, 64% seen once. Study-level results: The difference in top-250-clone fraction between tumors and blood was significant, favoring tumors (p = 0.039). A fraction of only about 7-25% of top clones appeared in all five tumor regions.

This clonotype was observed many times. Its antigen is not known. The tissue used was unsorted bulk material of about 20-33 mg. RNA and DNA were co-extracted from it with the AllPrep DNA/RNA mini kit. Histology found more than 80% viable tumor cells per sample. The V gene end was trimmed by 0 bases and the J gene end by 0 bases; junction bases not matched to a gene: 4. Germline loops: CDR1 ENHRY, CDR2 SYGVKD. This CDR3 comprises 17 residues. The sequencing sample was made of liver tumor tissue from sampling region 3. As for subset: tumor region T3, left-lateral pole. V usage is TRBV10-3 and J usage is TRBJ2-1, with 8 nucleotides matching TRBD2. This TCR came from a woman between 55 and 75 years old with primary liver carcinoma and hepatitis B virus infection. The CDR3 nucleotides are TGTGCCATCAGTGAGTCTGAGCGGGAGAGCTCCTACAATGAGCAGTTCTTC. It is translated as CAISESERESSYNEQFF.